This TCR beta chain originates from a study of blood T cell repertoires in COVID-19. About the research overall: Samples taken during acute and convalescent COVID-19 were collected in the United States, Italy and Spain.

Data came from immunoSEQ multiplex PCR; TCRdb stores just in-frame clones and leaves some out. The repertoire consists of some 120,000 clones, with more than 70% occurring once and the leading ten covering roughly 1.8%. The CDR3 covers 15 residues. Germline-derived CDR1 and CDR2 are LNHDA and SQIVND (reference sequence). The ends were cut back, 5 bases at V and 1 base at J, with 14 bases in the middle. The chain is built from TRBV19 and TRBJ1-1; the D gene is possibly TRBD1 (5 bases). This sequence was found in a man between 65 and 79 years old with acute or convalescent COVID-19. The specimen sequenced was peripheral blood. The DNA of the CDR3 is TGTGCCAGTAGTGCCCCTTCGGGGGAGAACACTGAAGCTTTCTTT. This gives the protein CASSAPSGENTEAFF. Full variable domain (outside the CDR3, taken from reference TRBV19 and TRBJ1-1): DGGITQSPKYLFRKEGQNVTLSCEQNLNHDAMYWYRQDPGQGLRLIYYSQIVNDFQKGDIAEGYSVSREKKESFPLTVTSAQKNPTAFYLCASSAPSGENTEAFFGQGTRLTVV.